Listed here is a single TCR beta chain. This CDR3 is 14 amino acids long. Looked up from germline, CDR1 is SGHRS and CDR2 is YFSETQ. J lost 5 bases, V lost 7 bases, and 8 bases had no gene match. The source of the sample is a study of cytomegalovirus exposure and HLA in healthy donors. This PCR relied on a set of 60 Vbeta primers and 13 Jbeta primers. TCRdb's table, derived via immunoSEQ multiplex PCR, lists solely in-frame clones and lacks some. The sample holds more than 95,000 clones; roughly 80% are singletons and the top ten take about 6.9%. The chain uses TRBV5-1 and TRBJ2-3, with 9 bases that match TRBD2. Material: PBMCs. The sequence was obtained from a man aged 25 to 40 in good health and CMV-seropositive. The chain's CDR3 is CASRIAGVRDTQYF. CDR3 DNA sequence: TGCGCCAGCCGGATAGCGGGGGTCAGAGATACGCAGTATTTT.